This TCR beta chain was sequenced during a study of human T cells and chemical hapten exposure (dated by TCRdb to 2020 to 2022). Study-wide context: For sensitization, 2% DPC in acetone was applied to an approximately 2 cm by approximately 2 cm area of upper inner arm skin. Throughout the roughly 25-week study period, patients were also given weekly therapeutic DPC doses on the scalp. Patch testing was done on the upper back using Finn chambers containing 0.01% DPC, and results were scored after 6 days according to International Contact Dermatitis Research Group standards. The patient cohort, mostly female, included alopecia areata with under or over 50% scalp involvement, alopecia totalis and alopecia universalis. Libraries were pooled for sequencing, and variation in per-sample TCR yields was attributed mainly to small differences in library volumes within the pool. The study tracked peripheral blood TCR repertoire changes in vivo during primary and secondary sensitization to the hapten diphenylcyclopropenone (DPC) in alopecia patients. Blood samples were taken from patients before sensitization (week 0) and at 2, 6 and about 24 weeks after DPC sensitization. For TCR sequencing, blood came from over 25 alopecia patients at anywhere from one to four time points (pre-sensitization, 2, 6 and 24 weeks). Here is what the overall study found, with its caveats: The number of PT1 expanded TCRs positively correlated with patch test score, significant at thresholds 8, 16 and 32 but not 4. Significantly more large CDR3 similarity clusters were formed by expanded TCRs than by pre-sensitization or healthy control sets, consistent with antigen-driven responses. DPC sensitization did not change how many TCRs were above 1 in 1000 frequency, and no evidence was found of alterations in global repertoire structure. Repeated subsampling changed both the strength of the expansion versus patch-test correlation and the threshold at which that correlation became significant. Alopecia, a presumed autoimmune disease, was present in all patients, so the immune response of the patients might differ from that of healthy individuals.

Of note for this clonotype: Its antigen is still unknown. Nothing much larger sits one base from this clone, and base qualities are not available.

The time point label corresponds to: patch test 1, 2 weeks after DPC sensitization. Read against the paper, the sample's treatment or condition label means: therapeutic diphenylcyclopropenone sensitization with weekly scalp DPC. At each patch-test visit, blood was drawn before the patch test was applied. Eligible patients were aged 18 to 70, diagnosed with alopecia, deemed suitable for DPC therapy, and excluded if pregnant. Total RNA was extracted from unfractionated whole blood that had been collected in Tempus Blood RNA tubes. Library construction relied on RACE. Sequencing instrument: NextSeq 500. During library preparation, unique molecular identifiers were attached to individual cDNA molecules so that TCRs could be counted in a quantitative, reproducible way. For every blood RNA sample, sequencing covered both the TCR alpha and TCR beta chains. Processing in the source paper ran as follows. The median number of TCRs per sample was some 100,000, ranging from about 23,224 to 750,000. The Decombinator software suite was used to annotate the V, J and CDR3 of the TCR reads. For PS versus PT1 abundance plots, all samples were subsampled to the same number of TCRs (28,000). TCRs were defined as expanded if absent before sensitization and observed at least eight times at the 2-week time point. TCRdb reprocessed the public reads (quality trimming at Q25 with fastp, clone calling with MiXCR) and kept in-frame beta chains. Here each entry gathers all rows of one CDR3 protein and keeps the most common genes and DNA. The V and J calls and clone size come from TCRdb's table, not from the authors' own analysis. A total of 150,000 to 200,000 distinct CDR3 sequences appear in this sample, 13% to 15% of them only once. The top ten clonotypes cover about 1.8% of the sample.

Taken from the germline V gene (reference sequence), the CDR1 and CDR2 loops are MNHNY and SVGAGI. The CDR3 starts with the cysteine, ends with the phenylalanine, and has 15 residues. Only CDR3 DNA remains: 45 bases, in frame from the first base. V is shortened by 2 bases, J by 3 bases, and the region joining them spans 11 bases. The chain is encoded by TRBV6-6 joined to TRBJ1-5; perhaps TRBD1 is the D gene, with 5 bases matching. This receptor was obtained from a young woman with alopecia areata. Some clones in this sample may be carry-over from other donors' samples. The sequenced sample was whole blood, obtained in connection with sensitization to the hapten diphenylcyclopropenone (DPC). The base sequence is TGTGCCAGCAGTTACGGGGCCGCGGACAATCAGCCCCAGCATTTT. This codes for CASSYGAADNQPQHF.